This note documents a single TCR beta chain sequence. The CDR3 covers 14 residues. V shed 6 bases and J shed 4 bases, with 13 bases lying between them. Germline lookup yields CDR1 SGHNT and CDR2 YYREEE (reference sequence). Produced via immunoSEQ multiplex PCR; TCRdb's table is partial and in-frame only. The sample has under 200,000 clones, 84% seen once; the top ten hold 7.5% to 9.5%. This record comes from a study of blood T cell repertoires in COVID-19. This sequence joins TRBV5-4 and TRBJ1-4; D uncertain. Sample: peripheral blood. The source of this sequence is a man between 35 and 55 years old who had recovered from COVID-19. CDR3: CASTLEGSNEKLFF. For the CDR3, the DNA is TGTGCCAGCACCCTCGAAGGGAGTAATGAAAAACTGTTTTTT. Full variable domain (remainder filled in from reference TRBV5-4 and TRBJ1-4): ETGVTQSPTHLIKTRGQQVTLRCSSQSGHNTVSWYQQALGQGPQFIFQYYREEENGRGNFPPRFSGLQFPNYSSELNVNALELDDSALYLCASTLEGSNEKLFFGSGTQLSVL.